This T cell receptor (beta chain) derives from a study of spatial heterogeneity in lung cancer. Findings and limits, study-wide: Tumors with more nonsynonymous mutations had more expanded intratumoral alpha and beta TCRs.

This clonotype appeared many times. The antigen remains undetermined. TCRdb re-called the 5' RACE reads with MiXCR, one entry per CDR3 protein. The sample yields nearly 25,000 distinct CDR3 sequences, around 8.8% seen once. Time point indicated: sample taken at primary tumor resection. There are 14 residues in the CDR3. Trimming took 6 bases from V and 2 from J; bases not matched to a gene: 7. Per the germline V gene, CDR1 is MNHNS and CDR2 is SASEGT. The material was lung tumor tissue, obtained at surgery. The sequence was collected from a male donor with early-stage non-small cell lung cancer. V is TRBV6-1 and J is TRBJ2-7, with 7 bases matching TRBD1. The CDR3 loop is CASRPRTGPYEQYF. The CDR3 DNA reads as TGTGCCAGCAGACCGCGGACAGGTCCCTACGAGCAGTACTTC.